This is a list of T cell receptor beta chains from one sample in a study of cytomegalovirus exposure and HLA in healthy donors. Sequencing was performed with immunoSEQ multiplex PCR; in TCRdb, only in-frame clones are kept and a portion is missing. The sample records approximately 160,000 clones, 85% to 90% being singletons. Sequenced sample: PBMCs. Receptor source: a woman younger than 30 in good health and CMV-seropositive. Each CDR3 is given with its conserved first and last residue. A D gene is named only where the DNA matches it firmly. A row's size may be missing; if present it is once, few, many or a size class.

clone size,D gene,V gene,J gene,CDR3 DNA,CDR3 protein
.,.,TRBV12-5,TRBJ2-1,TGTGCTAGTGGTTTTCACGGCGGGATTACGTACAATGAGCAGTTCTTC,CASGFHGGITYNEQFF
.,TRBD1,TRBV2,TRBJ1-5,TGTGCCAGCAGACCAGACAGGGGCAGCAATCAGCCCCAGCATTTT,CASRPDRGSNQPQHF
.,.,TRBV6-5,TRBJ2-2,TGTGCCAGCGGGGGGATCCCGAACACCGGGGAGCTGTTTTTT,CASGGIPNTGELFF
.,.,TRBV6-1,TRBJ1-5,TGTGCCAGCAGTGAGGCAGGGCCCAATCAGCCCCAGCATTTT,CASSEAGPNQPQHF
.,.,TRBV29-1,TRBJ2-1,TGCAGCGTTGATCGAGAAGAGCAGTTCTTC,CSVDREEQFF
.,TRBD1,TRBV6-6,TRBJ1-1,TGTGCCAGCAGTTACTTCCCAACAGGGGGCACTGAAGCTTTCTTT,CASSYFPTGGTEAFF
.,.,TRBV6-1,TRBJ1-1,TGTGCCAGCAGTGATAGAGTCACTGAAGCTTTCTTT,CASSDRVTEAFF
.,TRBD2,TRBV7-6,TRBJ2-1,TGTGCCAGCAGCCCAGGACTAGGCGCCGAGCAGTTCTTC,CASSPGLGAEQFF
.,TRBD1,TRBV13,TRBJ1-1,TGTGCCAGCAGCTTAGACCCGGGACAGCTGGGCACTGAAGCTTTCTTT,CASSLDPGQLGTEAFF
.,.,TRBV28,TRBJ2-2,TGTGCCAGCAGTCCTCTGGACAAGAACACCGGGGAGCTGTTTTTT,CASSPLDKNTGELFF
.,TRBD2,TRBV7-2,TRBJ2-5,TGTGCCAGCAGCTACCGGGGACTAGAAGAGACCCAGTACTTC,CASSYRGLEETQYF
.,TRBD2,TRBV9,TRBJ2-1,TGTGCCAGCAGCGTAGTGCTAGCGGGAGTGGCTGAGCAGTTCTTC,CASSVVLAGVAEQFF
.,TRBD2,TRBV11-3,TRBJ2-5,TGTGCCAGCAGCTTCAGCGGGATCCAAGAGACCCAGTACTTC,CASSFSGIQETQYF
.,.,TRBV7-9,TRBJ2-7,TGTGCCAGCAGCTTAGCTGGACTAGGGGGGACCTACGAGCAGTACTTC,CASSLAGLGGTYEQYF
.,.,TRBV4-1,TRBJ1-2,TGCGCCAGCAGCCAAGATTTACGGAACTATGGCTACACCTTC,CASSQDLRNYGYTF
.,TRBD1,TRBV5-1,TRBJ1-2,TGCGCCAGCAGCTTGCCCCGGGACAGGGCAATCGGTGGCTACACCTTC,CASSLPRDRAIGGYTF
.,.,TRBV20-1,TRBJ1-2,TGCAGTGCTCCAGGGCTCTATGGCTACACCTTC,CSAPGLYGYTF
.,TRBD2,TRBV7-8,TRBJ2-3,TGTGCCAGCGGGTTGATGGGACTAGCGGGAGCAGATACGCAGTATTTT,CASGLMGLAGADTQYF
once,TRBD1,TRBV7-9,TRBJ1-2,TGTGCCAGCAGCCCTACAGGGGGCAACTATGGCTACACCTTC,CASSPTGGNYGYTF
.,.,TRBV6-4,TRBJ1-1,TGTGCCAGCAGTGACGTGGGGGCGAGGACTTTCTTT,CASSDVGARTFF
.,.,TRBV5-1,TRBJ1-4,TGCGCCAGCAGCTTGGGTTCGGGACACGGCTTTGAGGAAAAACTGTTTTTT,CASSLGSGHGFEEKLFF
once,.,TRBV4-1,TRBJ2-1,TGCGCCAGCAGCCAAGATCCTAGCGTCATCTACAATGAGCAGTTCTTC,CASSQDPSVIYNEQFF
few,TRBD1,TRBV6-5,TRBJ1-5,TGTGCCAGCAGCCGACAGGGGAGCAATCAGCCCCAGCATTTT,CASSRQGSNQPQHF
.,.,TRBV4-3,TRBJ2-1,TGCGCCAGCAGCCAAGCGTCGCGGAACAATGAGCAGTTCTTC,CASSQASRNNEQFF
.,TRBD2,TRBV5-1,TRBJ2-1,TGCGCCAGCAGCCTTCTAGCGGGAGGGAGGAATGAGCAGTTCTTC,CASSLLAGGRNEQFF
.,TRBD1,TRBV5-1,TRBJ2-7,TGCGCCAGCAGCTCCCTTATGGGACAGGGGTCCTACGAGCAGTACTTC,CASSSLMGQGSYEQYF
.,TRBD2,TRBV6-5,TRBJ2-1,TGTGCCAGCAGTTCCCCTAGCGGGAGCGATGAGCAGTTCTTC,CASSSPSGSDEQFF
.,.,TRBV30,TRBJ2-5,TGTGCCTGGAGTGTTCGGGGGAATAGGGAGACCCAGTACTTC,CAWSVRGNRETQYF
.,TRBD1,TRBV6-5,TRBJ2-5,TGTGCCAGCAGTTACGCAACTAGACAGGGCGGGGAGACCCAGTACTTC,CASSYATRQGGETQYF
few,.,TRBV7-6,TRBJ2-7,TGTGCCAGCAGCTTACCCAACGGCTACGAGCAGTACTTC,CASSLPNGYEQYF
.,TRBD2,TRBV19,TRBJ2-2,TGTGCCAGTACCGTAGCGGGAGCGAACACCGGGGAGCTGTTTTTT,CASTVAGANTGELFF
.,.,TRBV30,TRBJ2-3,TGTGCCTGGAGTTCACCGGGTTCTAGCACAGATACGCAGTATTTT,CAWSSPGSSTDTQYF
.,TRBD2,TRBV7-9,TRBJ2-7,TGTGCCAGCAGCTCCTGGACTAGCGGGATGCTCGAGCAGTACTTC,CASSSWTSGMLEQYF
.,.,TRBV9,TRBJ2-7,TGTGCCAGCAGCGCCGCCGGGGGAGCCCACGAGCAGTACTTC,CASSAAGGAHEQYF
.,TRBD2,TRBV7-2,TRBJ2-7,TGTGCCAGCAGCTTAACTAGCGGGTCCTACGAGCAGTACTTC,CASSLTSGSYEQYF
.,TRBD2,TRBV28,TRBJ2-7,TGTGCCAGCAGGCGACTAGCGGGAGTGTACGAGCAGTACTTC,CASRRLAGVYEQYF
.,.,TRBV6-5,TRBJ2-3,TGTGCCAGCAGGGGTCTAGCCTTTAGCACAGATACGCAGTATTTT,CASRGLAFSTDTQYF
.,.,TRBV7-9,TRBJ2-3,TGTGCCAGCAGCTTCAAGTTTGCACTAGCCGGGCGCACAGATACGCAGTATTTT,CASSFKFALAGRTDTQYF
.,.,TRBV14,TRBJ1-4,TGTGCCAGCAGCCAAGCGACAGGTCTAAAACTGTTTTTT,CASSQATGLKLFF
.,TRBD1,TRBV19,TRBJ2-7,TGTGCCAGTGGGGCCGGGACAGGCTACTACGAGCAGTACTTC,CASGAGTGYYEQYF
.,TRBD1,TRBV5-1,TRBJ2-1,TGCGCCAGCAGCTTATTACAGGGGGTAGGAAATGAGCAGTTCTTC,CASSLLQGVGNEQFF
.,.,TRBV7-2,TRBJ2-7,TGTGCCAGCAGCTTCTCCCCGGGGAACTCCTACGAGCAGTACTTC,CASSFSPGNSYEQYF
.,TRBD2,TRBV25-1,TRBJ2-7,TGTGCCAGCAATGGAGGGCTAGCGGGGAGAGGCGAGCAGTACTTC,CASNGGLAGRGEQYF